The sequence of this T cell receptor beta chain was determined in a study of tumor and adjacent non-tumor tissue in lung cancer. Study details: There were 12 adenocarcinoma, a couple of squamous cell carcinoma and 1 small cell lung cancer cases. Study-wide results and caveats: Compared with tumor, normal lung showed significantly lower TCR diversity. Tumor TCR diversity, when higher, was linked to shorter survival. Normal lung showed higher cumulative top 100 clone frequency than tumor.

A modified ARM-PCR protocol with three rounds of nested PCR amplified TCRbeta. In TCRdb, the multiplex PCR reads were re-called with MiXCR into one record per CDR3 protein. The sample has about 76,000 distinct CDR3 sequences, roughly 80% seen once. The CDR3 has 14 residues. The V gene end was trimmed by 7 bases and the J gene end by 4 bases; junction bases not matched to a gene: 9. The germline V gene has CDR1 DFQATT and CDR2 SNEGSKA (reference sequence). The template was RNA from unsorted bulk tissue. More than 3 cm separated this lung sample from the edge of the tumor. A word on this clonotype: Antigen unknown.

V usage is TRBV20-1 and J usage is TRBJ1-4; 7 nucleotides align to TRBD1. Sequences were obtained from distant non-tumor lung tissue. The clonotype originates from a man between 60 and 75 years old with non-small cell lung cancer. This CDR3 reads CSVGTGAFNEKLFF. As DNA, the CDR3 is TGCAGTGTGGGTACAGGGGCGTTTAATGAAAAACTGTTTTTT.